This TCR beta chain came from a study of T cells in Graves' hyperthyroidism and ophthalmopathy. Amplification of TCR beta CDR3 regions was performed using RNA transcripts as template. The TCR CDR3 was amplified in a first-round RT-PCR using the HTBI primer set. From the multiplex PCR reads, TCRdb called clonotypes with MiXCR, one entry per CDR3 protein. The table lists around 700,000 distinct CDR3 sequences, approximately 19% of them singletons. V lost 1 base and J lost 3, with 9 bases in between. Looked up from germline, CDR1 is LGHDT and CDR2 is YNNKEL (reference sequence). The CDR3 has 14 amino acids. This clonotype was counted many times. Uncontrolled infection, other autoimmune disease, pregnancy or lactation disqualified patients from enrolment.

This TCR was sampled from a woman between 50 and 59 years old with Graves' hyperthyroidism that later progressed to Graves' ophthalmopathy. The specimen was blood. This chain joins TRBV3-1 and TRBJ2-5; tentative D call: TRBD2 (6 bases). CDR3 bases: TGTGCCAGCAGCCAAGTAGCGGTCGAAGAGACCCAGTACTTC. Translating it yields CASSQVAVEETQYF.